The present T cell receptor beta chain was sequenced within a study of OX40 agonist ivuxolimab in advanced cancers. CDR3 size: 14 residues. The germline CDR1 and CDR2 sequences are SGHKS and YYEKEE (reference sequence). Trimming cost V 2 bases and J 1 base, with 9 bases left between them. This clone was observed a few times. The protocol was immunoSEQ multiplex PCR, while the TCRdb copy is restricted to in-frame clones and leaves out a portion. The data contain roughly 64,000 clones, about 88% of them singletons. The TCR comes from an adult with an advanced solid tumor such as melanoma, head and neck, liver or kidney cancer. The material was CD4+ or CD8+ T cells sorted from blood, obtained in a trial of the OX40 agonist ivuxolimab. The rearrangement links TRBV5-5 to TRBJ1-1; a weak D match, TRBD1 (6 bases). As DNA, the CDR3 is TGTGCCAGCAGCTTCCGGACAGCGAACACTGAAGCTTTCTTT. It encodes CASSFRTANTEAFF. Combining the CDR3 with reference TRBV5-5 and TRBJ1-1 gives the whole variable domain DAGVTQSPTHLIKTRGQQVTLRCSPISGHKSVSWYQQVLGQGPQFIFQYYEKEERGRGNFPDRFSARQFPNYSSELNVNALLLGDSALYLCASSFRTANTEAFFGQGTRLTVV.